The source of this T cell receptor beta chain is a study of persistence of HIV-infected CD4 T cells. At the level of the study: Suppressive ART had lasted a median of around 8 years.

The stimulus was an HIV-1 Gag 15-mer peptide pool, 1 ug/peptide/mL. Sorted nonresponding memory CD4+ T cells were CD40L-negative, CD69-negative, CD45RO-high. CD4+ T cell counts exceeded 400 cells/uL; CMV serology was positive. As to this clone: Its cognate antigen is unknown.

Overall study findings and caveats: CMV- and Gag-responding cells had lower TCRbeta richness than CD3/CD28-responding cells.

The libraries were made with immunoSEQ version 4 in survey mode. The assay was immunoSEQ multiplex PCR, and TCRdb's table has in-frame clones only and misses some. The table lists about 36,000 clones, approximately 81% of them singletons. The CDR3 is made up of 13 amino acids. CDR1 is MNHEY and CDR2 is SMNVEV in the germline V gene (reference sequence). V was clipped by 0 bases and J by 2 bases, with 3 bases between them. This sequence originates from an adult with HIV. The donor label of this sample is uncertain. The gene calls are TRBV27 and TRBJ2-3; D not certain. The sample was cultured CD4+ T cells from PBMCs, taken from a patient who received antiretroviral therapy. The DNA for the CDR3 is TGTGCCAGCAGTTTATCGTACACAGATACGCAGTATTTT. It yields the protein CASSLSYTDTQYF.